This T cell receptor (beta chain) is drawn from a study of T cell changes during pregnancy in multiple sclerosis (dated by TCRdb to between 2018 and 2020). As for the study more broadly: The study looked at changes in the T cell repertoire across pregnancy in women with multiple sclerosis.

With respect to this clone: Its antigen is currently not known. No qualities accompany the bases; no much larger clone lies one base away.

Libraries came from the immunoSEQ multiplex PCR assay. Imported from immuneACCESS, the table was reduced by TCRdb to in-frame sequences with V and J called. These copies leave out some clones; in studies compared against another copy, an unresolved V gene accounts for under half, and the cause of the remainder is not known. This sample comprises around 43,000 clones, roughly 93% of them detected only once. Of the sample, 3.9% falls within the top ten clones. Reading from cysteine to phenylalanine, the CDR3 counts 15 amino acids. The retained sequence is limited to the CDR3, 45 bases, with the frame set at the first base. For this chain, trimming is 5 bases at the V end and 4 bases at the J end, and the number of junction bases without a gene match is 1. Based on the germline V gene (reference sequence), the CDR1 and CDR2 sequences are SEHNR and FQNEAQ.

The specimen comprised CD8+ T cells from peripheral blood mononuclear cells, sampled after pregnancy. This TCR derives from a female donor with multiple sclerosis, enrolled in a pregnancy study. The sequence is built from TRBV7-9 and TRBJ2-1, and 14 junction bases match TRBD2. This receptor has the CDR3 CASSRLAGGYNEQFF. The DNA reads TGTGCCAGCAGCCGACTAGCGGGAGGGTACAATGAGCAGTTCTTC.